This T cell receptor (beta chain) comes out of a study of T cell responses to AZD1222 COVID-19 vaccine listed by TCRdb under 2021. Study-wide context: TCR sequencing was performed for roughly 240 trial participants, of whom roughly 200 were given two doses of AZD1222 and roughly 25 were given two doses of MenACWY control vaccine. Trial participants were enrolled into age subgroups of 18-55, 56-69 and 70-plus years, which contained roughly 140, 27 and 60 TCR-sequenced participants, respectively. Results the study describes overall, beyond this receptor: The 56-69-year group was small, and its depth increase did not reach significance, likely because of low power. A significant rise in spike-specific TCR breadth and depth was observed after two AZD1222 doses relative to day 0 and relative to MenACWY recipients. Because no day 14 peak-response samples were available, the repertoires could be characterized only after the peak T cell response. Most participants were white British and females outnumbered males, and the authors suggested that clonal diversity may have been underestimated. Conclusions about previously exposed vaccinees are limited, since just five or six AZD1222 recipients were seropositive for SARS-CoV-2 at baseline. Reportedly, almost half of the unique spike-specific TCRs recognized epitopes lying outside the regions that are mutated in the B.1.351 and B.1.1.7 variants. CD4 TCRs associated with the vaccine covered the entire spike protein, and the dominant responses were in regions 160-218 and 743-854.

As concerns this clone: Its antigen is unknown. Base qualities are not at hand, and no much larger clone is one base apart.

The CDR3 regions of human TCRbeta chains were analyzed by immunosequencing. In the original analysis: TCRs in the repertoires were matched against a reference library of SARS-CoV-2-specific TCRs that had been generated with the MIRA antigen-specificity platform. Breadth was defined as the fraction of unique TCRs that were SARS-CoV-2-associated, and depth was defined as the fraction of total T cells that were SARS-CoV-2-associated. Each spike-specific TCR was assigned to its reactive spike region and to a CD4 or CD8 class using the MIRA data. Log10-transformed breadth and depth values were compared by one-way ANOVA with Sidak's multiple comparisons tests. The immuneACCESS repertoire file appears here via TCRdb, limited to in-frame rearrangements. These files lack a portion of the clones; in checked studies, under half of the deficit traces to unresolved V genes, and the cause of the others is not known. V and J calls and clone size are those listed in that table; D and trimming were worked out from the DNA. The sample yields about 130,000 clones; 75% to 90% were counted once. About 4.3% of the sample goes to the ten largest clones.

The time point label corresponds to: about 28 days (+/-7) after the second vaccine dose. Because spike-specific TCR depth and breadth did not differ between the two schedules, AZD1222 recipients who got a second dose at roughly 4 weeks were pooled with those who got a second dose at roughly 12 weeks. Vaccinee samples came from UK trials COV001 and COV002, including a single-blind randomized controlled phase 2/3 trial of AZD1222 (ChAdOx1 nCoV-19) in healthy adults. For TCRbeta chain sequencing, PBMC samples were collected from trial participants at day 0 and at day 28 after the second dose. Reading the germline V gene gives CDR1 MNHEY and CDR2 SVGAGI. Trimming leaves V shorter by 0 bases and J shorter by 4 bases, with the junction holding 9 bases beyond the gene matches. The CDR3 measures 16 amino acids from cysteine to phenylalanine. Solely the CDR3 DNA is kept, with 48 bases framed from the first base.

The sequence is built from TRBV6-5 and TRBJ2-7; TRBD1 lines up with 7 middle nucleotides. The sequence came from an adult who received the AZD1222 COVID-19 vaccine. Material: peripheral blood, obtained 28 days after the second AZD1222 dose. The sequenced DNA is TGTGCCAGCAGTTACTCAAGGACAGGTGACGGTTACGAGCAGTACTTC. Its protein product is CASSYSRTGDGYEQYF.